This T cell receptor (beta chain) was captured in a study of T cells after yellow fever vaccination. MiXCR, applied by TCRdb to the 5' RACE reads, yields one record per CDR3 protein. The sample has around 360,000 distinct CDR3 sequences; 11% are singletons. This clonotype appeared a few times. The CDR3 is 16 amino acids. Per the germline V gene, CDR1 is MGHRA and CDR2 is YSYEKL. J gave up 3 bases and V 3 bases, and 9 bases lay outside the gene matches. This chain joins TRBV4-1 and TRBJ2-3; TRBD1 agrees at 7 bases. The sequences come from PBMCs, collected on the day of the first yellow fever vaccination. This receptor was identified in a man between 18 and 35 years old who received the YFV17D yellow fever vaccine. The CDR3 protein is CASSHGTGVGTDTQYF. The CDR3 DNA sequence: TGCGCCAGCAGCCACGGAACAGGGGTTGGTACAGATACGCAGTATTTT.